The sequence of this TCR beta chain was determined in a study of regulatory T cells in long-lasting Graves disease. Study conclusions and caveats: Persistent-disease Graves' patients showed less TCR diversity than new cases.

Investigators prepared the TCR beta libraries by applying iRepertoire HTBI primers and Arm-PCR of CDR3 regions. Via MiXCR, TCRdb re-called the multiplex PCR reads, giving one row per CDR3 protein. The table shows about 660,000 distinct CDR3 sequences, with about 32% occurring only once. Trimming removed 1 base from V and 6 bases from J, with 12 bases in between. CDR3 length: 14 residues. Indicated time point: persistent/refractory GD, antithyroid drugs over 5 years with positive TRAb. PBMCs provided the RNA from which the TCR library was made. Patients were enrolled at an endocrinology department in Xi'an, China. Turning to this clonotype: What it binds is not known.

The source material was peripheral blood mononuclear cells (PBMCs), sampled when the disease was refractory, from a patient treated with antithyroid drugs. The receptor comes from a female donor with Graves disease. This chain uses TRBV12-3 or TRBV12-4 with TRBJ1-1; unclear D gene. In DNA form, the CDR3 reads TGTGCCAGCAGTTTAGTCGTCGGGTCACCTGAAGCTTTCTTT. This encodes CASSLVVGSPEAFF.